This T cell receptor beta chain was identified in a study of blood T cell repertoires in COVID-19. Overall study context: The United States, Italy and Spain provided the acute and convalescent COVID-19 samples. Sample material is recorded as cDNA or gDNA derived from T cells, B-cell-depleted T cells, or PBMCs.

Authors' analysis steps: Scientists estimated how many nucleated cells there were by amplifying reference gene primers. Repertoires were generated with immunoSEQ multiplex PCR, while TCRdb's copy carries only in-frame clones and drops some. V, J and clone size derive from that table, while D and trimming were established from the DNA sequence. This sample carries tens of thousands of clones, roughly 88% of them seen once, and the ten largest clones take over 4.5%. J was trimmed by 3 bases and V by 6 bases; bases with no gene match: 6. Germline CDR1 and CDR2: SGHTA and FQGTGA. There are 14 residues in the CDR3. About this clone itself: Other DNA sequences from this sample encode an identical CDR3 as well.

The chain links TRBV7-3 to TRBJ2-3; 7 nucleotides agree with TRBD1. This clonotype was obtained from a human donor in a cohort sampled during active COVID-19. The sequenced material came from peripheral blood. The CDR3 DNA reads TGTGCCAGCAGTCCCGGGACAGAGACAGATACGCAGTATTTT. It codes for CASSPGTETDTQYF.